This TCR beta chain originates from a study of cytomegalovirus exposure and HLA in healthy donors. Turning to this clone: Its specificity is not known.

The CDR3 has 13 residues. The germline CDR1 and CDR2 sequences are MNHNY and SVGAGI (reference sequence). V lost 7 bases to trimming and J lost 2 bases, with 11 bases between them. In the PCR, 60 Vbeta and 13 Jbeta primers were used. The table came from immunoSEQ multiplex PCR; TCRdb's copy has only in-frame clones and leaves some out. The profile shows fewer than 150,000 clones, approximately 80% of them singletons. Findings of the study overall: TCR beta V- and J-gene trimming, according to a later analysis, was linked to a missense DCLRE1C variant.

The chain combines TRBV6-6 with TRBJ1-1; no clear D. Input material: PBMCs. The sequence was collected from a man between 25 and 39 years old in good health and CMV-seronegative. DNA for the CDR3: TGTGCCAGCAACCTGCAGATTAACACTGAAGCTTTCTTT. Its translation is CASNLQINTEAFF.